This TCR beta chain appears in the sequencing data of a study of T cell repertoires in cytomegalovirus infection. For the study at large: Well-studied HLA-B-restricted epitopes and recently identified HLA-C-restricted epitopes of CMV were both used in the study.

From the reads, TCRdb called clonotypes with MiXCR, one entry per CDR3 protein. The sample lists roughly 920,000 distinct CDR3 sequences; around a third were seen once. Turning to this clonotype: Its antigen is not identified.

The germline V gene encodes CDR1 SNHLY and CDR2 FYNNEI. Deletions cut 6 bases from V and 3 bases from J, with 16 bases between. There are 15 residues in the CDR3. The rearrangement links TRBV2 to TRBJ2-3; a weak D match, TRBD1 (6 bases). This TCR derives from a human donor in good health (CMV status not recorded). Some clones in this sample may be carry-over from other donors' samples. This specimen consisted of cultured CD8+ T cells from PBMCs, obtained from culture after CMV antigen stimulation. CDR3 in DNA: TGTGCCAGCAGGCCAGTGGGCCAGGGGACAGATACGCAGTATTTT. The encoded protein is CASRPVGQGTDTQYF.